This T cell receptor (beta chain) was sequenced during a study of blood T cell repertoires in COVID-19. The overall study: Spain, Italy and the United States supplied samples that represented acute and convalescent COVID-19.

This clone is a singleton in its sample. The protocol was immunoSEQ multiplex PCR, while the TCRdb copy is restricted to in-frame clones and leaves out a portion. The sample yields a few hundred thousand clones, about 83% seen once. Germline lookup yields CDR1 LGHDT and CDR2 YNNKEL (reference sequence). Between the trimmed V and J ends, which lost 3 bases and 4 bases, there was a span of 11 bases. The CDR3 is 14 residues long. This TCR came from a woman in her thirties with COVID-19, enrolled during active disease. The specimen sequenced was peripheral blood. The chain links TRBV3-1 (or the pseudogene TRBV3-2) to TRBJ2-3, with TRBD2 as a possible D gene (6 bases). As DNA, the CDR3 is TGTGCCAGCAGCCAGGGACTGGGACCAGATACGCAGTATTTT. Its protein is CASSQGLGPDTQYF.